The 6 T cell receptor beta chains listed next were all sequenced from one sample in a study of CD8 T cells in Susac syndrome. When the RNA was reverse transcribed, random hexamers were used with an input of 0.5 to 1 ug. TCRdb used MiXCR to reprocess the immunoSEQ multiplex PCR reads, holding one entry per CDR3 protein. The sample records approximately 170,000 distinct CDR3 sequences, less than 95% being singletons. Material: CD4+ T cells from PBMCs. The receptors were gathered from a human donor with multiple sclerosis.

The J gene is TRBJ2-7, the V gene TRBV30; 8 bases align to TRBD1. CDR1 is GTSNPN, CDR2 SVGIG, per germline (reference sequence). V was pared by 3 bases and J by 4 bases, with 2 bases of the junction left unmatched. This CDR3 has 12 amino acids. The chain's CDR3 is CAWSRGPYEQYF. The CDR3 nucleotides are TGTGCCTGGAGCAGGGGGCCATACGAGCAGTACTTC.

The V and J genes are TRBV20-1 and TRBJ2-7, with TRBD2 matching 12 bases. J gave up 2 bases and V 6 bases, and 14 bases lay outside the gene matches. Per germline, CDR1 DFQATT and CDR2 SNEGSKA (reference sequence). The CDR3 contains 17 residues. The chain's CDR3 is CSALGTSGPVKTYEQYF. The CDR3 DNA is TGCAGTGCACTCGGGACTAGCGGGCCCGTGAAGACCTACGAGCAGTACTTC.

This sequence joins TRBV18 and TRBJ2-1; TRBD2 matches 8 bases. The V segment lost 6 bases and the J segment 4 bases; nucleotides outside the gene matches: 11. The CDR3 totals 16 residues. Germline-derived CDR1 and CDR2 are KGHSH and LQKENI. CDR3 DNA sequence: TGTGCCAGCTCGCTACGAAGCGGGAGTGGTTACAATGAGCAGTTCTTC. Translated: CASSLRSGSGYNEQFF.

This chain connects TRBV12-3 or TRBV12-4 to TRBJ2-2; D not certain. Trimming removed 8 bases at V and 5 bases at J, with 21 bases between. The CDR3 totals 16 residues. CDR3 DNA: TGTGCCAGCCGTTCCCTCCCAGCGCGAGGTACCGGGGAGCTGTTTTTT. It translates to CASRSLPARGTGELFF.

CDR3 nucleotides: TGCAGCGTGACAGGGTTCCGTACAATTGATGAGCAGTTCTTC. This translates into CSVTGFRTIDEQFF. The rearrangement joins TRBV29-1 to TRBJ2-1, with 7 bases identical to TRBD1. The V and J ends lost 6 bases and 8 bases, in that order; junction bases with no gene match: 13. The germline gives CDR1 SQVTM, CDR2 ANQGSEA. The CDR3 contains 14 residues.

The chain employs TRBV12-3 or TRBV12-4 and TRBJ2-2; no clear D. Trimming removed 6 bases from V and 3 bases from J, with 14 bases in between. The CDR3 loop spans 15 amino acids. The CDR3 here is CASSHFTMYTGELFF. In DNA form, the CDR3 reads TGTGCCAGCAGCCATTTCACCATGTACACCGGGGAGCTGTTTTTT.